This T cell receptor (beta chain) originates from a study of radiotherapy plus CTLA-4 blockade in lung cancer. The method was immunoSEQ multiplex PCR; TCRdb's version includes in-frame clones alone and lacks a portion of them. The sample consists of 11,000 to 15,000 clones, around 87% of them appearing once. V was shortened by 4 bases and J by 6 bases, with 16 bases between the two germline ends. Germline V gene data show CDR1 as LNHDA and CDR2 as SQIVND (reference sequence). CDR3 length: 14 residues. The V and J genes are TRBV19 and TRBJ2-7; D is undetermined. Source: peripheral blood, taken from a patient treated with radiotherapy plus ipilimumab. The TCR was taken from a human donor with non-small cell lung cancer that progressed on radiotherapy plus ipilimumab. Some clones in this sample may be carry-over from other donors' samples. The CDR3 coding sequence is TGTGCCAGTAGTACCGGAGCCCTGGTTCGCGAGCAGTACTTC. This encodes CASSTGALVREQYF. Variable domain in full (rest from reference TRBV19 and TRBJ2-7): DGGITQSPKYLFRKEGQNVTLSCEQNLNHDAMYWYRQDPGQGLRLIYYSQIVNDFQKGDIAEGYSVSREKKESFPLTVTSAQKNPTAFYLCASSTGALVREQYFGPGTRLTVT.